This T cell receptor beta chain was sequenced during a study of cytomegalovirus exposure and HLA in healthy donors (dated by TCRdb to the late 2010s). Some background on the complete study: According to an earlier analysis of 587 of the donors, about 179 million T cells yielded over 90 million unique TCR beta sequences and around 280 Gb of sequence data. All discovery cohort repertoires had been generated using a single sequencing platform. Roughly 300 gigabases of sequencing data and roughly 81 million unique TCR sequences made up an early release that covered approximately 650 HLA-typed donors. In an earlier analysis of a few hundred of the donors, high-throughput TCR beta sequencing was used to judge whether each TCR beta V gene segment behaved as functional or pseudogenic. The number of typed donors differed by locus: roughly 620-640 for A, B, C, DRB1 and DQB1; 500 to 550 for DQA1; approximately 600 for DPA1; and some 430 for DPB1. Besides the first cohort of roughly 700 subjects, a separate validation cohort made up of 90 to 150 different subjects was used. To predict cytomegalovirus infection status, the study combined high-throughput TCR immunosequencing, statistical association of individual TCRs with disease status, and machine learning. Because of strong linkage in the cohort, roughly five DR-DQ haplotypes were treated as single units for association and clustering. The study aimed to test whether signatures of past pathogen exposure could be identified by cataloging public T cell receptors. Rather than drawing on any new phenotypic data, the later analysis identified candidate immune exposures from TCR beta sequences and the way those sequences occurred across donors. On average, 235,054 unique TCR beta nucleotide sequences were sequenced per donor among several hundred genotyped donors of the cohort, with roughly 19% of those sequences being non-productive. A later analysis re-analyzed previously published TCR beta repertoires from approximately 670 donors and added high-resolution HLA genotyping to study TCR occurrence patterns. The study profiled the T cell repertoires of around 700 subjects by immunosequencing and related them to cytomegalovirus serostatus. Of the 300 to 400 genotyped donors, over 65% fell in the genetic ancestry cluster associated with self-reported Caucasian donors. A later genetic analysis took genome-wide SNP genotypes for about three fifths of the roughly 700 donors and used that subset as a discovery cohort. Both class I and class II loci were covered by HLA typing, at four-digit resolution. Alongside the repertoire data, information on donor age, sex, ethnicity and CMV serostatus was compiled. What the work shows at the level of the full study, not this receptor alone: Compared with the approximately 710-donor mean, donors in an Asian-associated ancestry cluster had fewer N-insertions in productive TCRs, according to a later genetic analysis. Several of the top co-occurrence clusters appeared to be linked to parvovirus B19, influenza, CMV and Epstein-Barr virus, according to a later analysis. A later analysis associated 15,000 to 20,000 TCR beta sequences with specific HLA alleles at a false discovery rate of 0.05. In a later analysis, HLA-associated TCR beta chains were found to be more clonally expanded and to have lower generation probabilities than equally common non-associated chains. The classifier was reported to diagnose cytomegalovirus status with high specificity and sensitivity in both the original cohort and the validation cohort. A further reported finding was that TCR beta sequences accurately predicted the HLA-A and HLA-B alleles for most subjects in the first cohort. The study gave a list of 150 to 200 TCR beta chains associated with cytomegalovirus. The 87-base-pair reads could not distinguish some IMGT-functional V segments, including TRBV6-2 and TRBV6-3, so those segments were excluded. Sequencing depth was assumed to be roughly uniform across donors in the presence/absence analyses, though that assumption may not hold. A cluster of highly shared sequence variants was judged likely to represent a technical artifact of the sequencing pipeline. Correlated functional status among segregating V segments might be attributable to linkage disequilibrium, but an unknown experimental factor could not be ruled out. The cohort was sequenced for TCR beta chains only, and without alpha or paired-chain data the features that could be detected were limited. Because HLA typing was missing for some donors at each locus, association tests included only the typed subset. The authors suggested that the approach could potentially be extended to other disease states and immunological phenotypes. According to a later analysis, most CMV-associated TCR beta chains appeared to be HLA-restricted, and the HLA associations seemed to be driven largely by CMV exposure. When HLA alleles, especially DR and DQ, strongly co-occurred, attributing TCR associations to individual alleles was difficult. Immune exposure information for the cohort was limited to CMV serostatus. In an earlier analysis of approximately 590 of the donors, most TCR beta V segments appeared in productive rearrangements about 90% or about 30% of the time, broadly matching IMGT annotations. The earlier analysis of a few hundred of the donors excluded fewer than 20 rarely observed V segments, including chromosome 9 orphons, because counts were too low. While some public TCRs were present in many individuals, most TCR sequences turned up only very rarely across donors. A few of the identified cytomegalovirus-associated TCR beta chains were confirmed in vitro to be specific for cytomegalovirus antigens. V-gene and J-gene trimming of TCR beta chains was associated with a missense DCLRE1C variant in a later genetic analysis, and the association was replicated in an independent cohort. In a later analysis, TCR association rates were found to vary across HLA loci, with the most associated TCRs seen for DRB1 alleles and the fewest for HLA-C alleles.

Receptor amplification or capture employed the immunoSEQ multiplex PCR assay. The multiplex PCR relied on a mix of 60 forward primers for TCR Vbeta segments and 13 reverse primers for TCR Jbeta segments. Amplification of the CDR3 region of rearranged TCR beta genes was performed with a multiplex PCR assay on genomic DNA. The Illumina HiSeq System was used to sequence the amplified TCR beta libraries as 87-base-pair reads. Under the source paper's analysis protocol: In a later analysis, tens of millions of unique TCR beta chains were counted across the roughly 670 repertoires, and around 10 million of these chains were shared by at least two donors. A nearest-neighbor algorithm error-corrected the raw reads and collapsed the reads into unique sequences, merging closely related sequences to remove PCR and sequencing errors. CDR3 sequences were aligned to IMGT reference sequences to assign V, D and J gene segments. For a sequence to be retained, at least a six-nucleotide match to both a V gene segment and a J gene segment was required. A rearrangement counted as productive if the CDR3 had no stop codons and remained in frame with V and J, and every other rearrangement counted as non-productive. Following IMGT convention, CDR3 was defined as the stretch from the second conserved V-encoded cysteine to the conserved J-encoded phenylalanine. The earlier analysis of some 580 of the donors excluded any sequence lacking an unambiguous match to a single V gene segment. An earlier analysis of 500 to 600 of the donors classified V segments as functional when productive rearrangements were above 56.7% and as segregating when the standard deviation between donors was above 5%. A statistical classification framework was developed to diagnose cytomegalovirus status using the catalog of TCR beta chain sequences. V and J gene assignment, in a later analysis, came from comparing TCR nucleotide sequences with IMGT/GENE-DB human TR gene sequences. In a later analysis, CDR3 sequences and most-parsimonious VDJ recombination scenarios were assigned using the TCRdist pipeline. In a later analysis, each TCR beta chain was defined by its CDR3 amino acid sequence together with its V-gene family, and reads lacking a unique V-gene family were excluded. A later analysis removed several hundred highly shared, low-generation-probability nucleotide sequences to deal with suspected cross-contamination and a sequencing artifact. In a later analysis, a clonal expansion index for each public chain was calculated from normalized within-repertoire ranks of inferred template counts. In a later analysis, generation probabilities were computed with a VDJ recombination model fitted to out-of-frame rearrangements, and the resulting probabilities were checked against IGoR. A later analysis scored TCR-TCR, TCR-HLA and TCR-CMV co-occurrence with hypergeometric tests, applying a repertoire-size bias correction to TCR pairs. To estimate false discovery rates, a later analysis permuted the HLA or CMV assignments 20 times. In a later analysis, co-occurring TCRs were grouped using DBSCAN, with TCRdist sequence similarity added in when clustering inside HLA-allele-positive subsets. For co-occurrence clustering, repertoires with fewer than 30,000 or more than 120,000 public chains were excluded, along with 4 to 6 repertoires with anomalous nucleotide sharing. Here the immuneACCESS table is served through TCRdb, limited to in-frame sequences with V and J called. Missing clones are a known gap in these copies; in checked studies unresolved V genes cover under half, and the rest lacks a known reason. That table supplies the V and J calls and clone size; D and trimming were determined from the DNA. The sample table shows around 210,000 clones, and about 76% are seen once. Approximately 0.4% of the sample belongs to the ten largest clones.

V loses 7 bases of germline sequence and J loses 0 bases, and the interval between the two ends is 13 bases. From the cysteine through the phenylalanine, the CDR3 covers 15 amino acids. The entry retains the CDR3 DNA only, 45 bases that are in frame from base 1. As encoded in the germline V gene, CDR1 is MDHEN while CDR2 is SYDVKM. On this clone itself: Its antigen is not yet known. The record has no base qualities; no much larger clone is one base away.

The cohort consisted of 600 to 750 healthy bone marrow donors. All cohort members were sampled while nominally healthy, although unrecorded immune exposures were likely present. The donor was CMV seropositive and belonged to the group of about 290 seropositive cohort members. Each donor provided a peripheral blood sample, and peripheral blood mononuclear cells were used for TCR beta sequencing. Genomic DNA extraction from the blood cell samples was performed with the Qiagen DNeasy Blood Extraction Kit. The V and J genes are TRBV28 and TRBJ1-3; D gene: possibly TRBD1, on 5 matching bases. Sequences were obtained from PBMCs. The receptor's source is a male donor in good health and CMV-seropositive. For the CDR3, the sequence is CASTGGVSSGNTIYF. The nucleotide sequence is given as TGTGCCAGCACCGGGGGGGTCTCCTCTGGAAACACCATATATTTT.